This section outlines one T cell receptor (beta chain) sequence together with its context. Antigen unknown. Germline values: CDR1 MNHEY, CDR2 SVGAGI. This CDR3 contains 14 residues. V was clipped by 0 bases and J by 7 bases, with 13 bases between them. The data stem from a study of T-cell reconstitution after alpha-beta-depleted transplantation in children. Overall study findings and caveats: Some patients' high day-60 TCRbeta diversity was attributed to recipient cells surviving conditioning. Several hundred expanded graft clones reportedly were the source of alpha-beta T cells about two months after transplant. A year had passed since transplant, and T-cell counts and diversity by then came mostly from newly produced T cells.

For TCRbeta, the library was prepared with unique molecular identifiers. TCRdb fed the PCR reads into MiXCR, producing one record per CDR3 protein. The sample yields approximately 300,000 distinct CDR3 sequences, roughly 8.2% seen once. The starting material was peripheral blood, obtained 360 days after TCRalphabeta/CD19-depleted stem cell transplant. This sequence originates from a female patient between 2 and 15 years old who had a stem cell transplant for Fanconi anemia, so the T cells may come from the graft donor. V is TRBV6-5 and J is TRBJ2-7; D is unclear. In DNA form, the CDR3 reads TGTGCCAGCAGTTACTCGAGGCTGGGCGAAGAGCAGTACTTC. Residues: CASSYSRLGEEQYF.